The clone carrying this TCR beta chain was found a few times. Antigen unknown. PCR was performed using 60 Vbeta and 13 Jbeta primers. The repertoire was sequenced with immunoSEQ multiplex PCR; TCRdb's copy has only in-frame clones and lacks some. This sample has more than 95,000 clones, with around 75% found just once. Trimming removed 5 bases at V and 5 bases at J, with 12 bases between. CDR3 length: 13 amino acids. Per the germline V gene, CDR1 is MNHEY and CDR2 is SMNVEV (reference sequence). This entry belongs to a study of cytomegalovirus exposure and HLA in healthy donors. Study results and caveats: An analysis that was carried out later associated 17,000 or so TCR beta sequences with HLA alleles at 0.05 false discovery rate.

Material for sequencing was PBMCs. The rearrangement links TRBV27 to TRBJ1-1; D is unclear. The source is a woman aged 45-60 years in good health and CMV-seropositive. The CDR3 is CASSQFPGTEAFF. In DNA, the CDR3 is TGTGCCAGCAGTCAATTCCCGGGGACTGAAGCTTTCTTT.